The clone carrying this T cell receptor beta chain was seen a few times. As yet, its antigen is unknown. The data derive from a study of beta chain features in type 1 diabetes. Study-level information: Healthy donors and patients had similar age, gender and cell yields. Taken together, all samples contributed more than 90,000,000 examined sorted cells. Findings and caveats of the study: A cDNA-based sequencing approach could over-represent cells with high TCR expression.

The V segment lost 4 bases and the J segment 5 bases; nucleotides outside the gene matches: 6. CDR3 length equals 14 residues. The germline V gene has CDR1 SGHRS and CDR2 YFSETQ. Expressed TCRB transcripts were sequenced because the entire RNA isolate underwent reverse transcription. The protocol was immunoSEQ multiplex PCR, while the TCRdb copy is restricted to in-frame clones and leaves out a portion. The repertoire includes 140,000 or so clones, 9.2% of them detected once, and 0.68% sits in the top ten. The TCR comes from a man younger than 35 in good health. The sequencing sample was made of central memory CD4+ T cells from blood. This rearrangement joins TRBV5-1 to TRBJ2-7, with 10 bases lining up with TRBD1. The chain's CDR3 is CASSRTGGLDEQYF. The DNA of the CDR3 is TGCGCCAGCAGCCGGACAGGGGGATTGGACGAGCAGTACTTC.